The T cell receptor beta chain under discussion was sequenced for a study of long-term antiretroviral therapy in people with HIV. Study-level background: It was about a decade after the earliest samples that the 2015 immediate-ART recommendation appeared.

immunoSEQ v3.0 was run at survey level. Clones were sequenced by immunoSEQ multiplex PCR, and TCRdb holds only the in-frame ones, with some missing. The top ten hold more than 7.5% of the sample, which has more than 25,000 clones, approximately 80% seen once. Whole-study results and caveats: There were no data on ART adherence, viral resistance or therapy changes, a gap that limits inferences about post-ART repertoire changes.

The CDR3 extends over 14 amino acids. Germline-derived CDR1 and CDR2 are MDHEN and SYDVKM. Trimming cost V 4 bases and J 8 bases, with 14 bases left between them. With regard to this clone: Its antigen is not identified.

This sequence originates from a man aged 40-49 years with HIV. V gene TRBV28 combines with J gene TRBJ1-4, with D tentatively TRBD1 (5 bases). Sequencing was performed on unsorted PBMCs, taken 3 years after starting antiretroviral therapy. This CDR3 reads CASSSLGTGEKLFF. The DNA for the CDR3 is TGTGCCAGCAGTTCCCTTGGGACCGGAGAAAAACTGTTTTTT.